A single sample gave rise to the 6 T cell receptor beta chains below, sequenced in a study of breast tumors, draining lymph nodes, adjacent tissues. Axillary draining lymph nodes of breast cancer patients supplied the node samples. TCRdb passed the multiplex PCR reads through MiXCR, listing each CDR3 protein once. The sample consists of around 230,000 distinct CDR3 sequences, under 40% of them appearing once. Sequencing was done on a sample of axillary lymph node tissue. These receptors all come from a female donor with breast cancer. Some clones in this sample may be carry-over from other donors' samples.

Ten or more counts support this clonotype. CDR3 DNA sequence: TGTGCCAGCAGCTCCACAGGGTATCCAGAGACCCAGTACTTC. Amino acid sequence: CASSSTGYPETQYF. The genes are TRBV11-2 and TRBJ2-5; the D gene is possibly TRBD1 (6 bases). Per the germline V gene, CDR1 is SGHAT and CDR2 is FQNNGV. The ends were cut back, 4 bases at V and 4 bases at J, with 13 bases in the middle. The CDR3 is 14 amino acids.

At least ten counts were recorded for this clonotype. The chain recombines TRBV12-3 or TRBV12-4 with TRBJ2-5; 12 bases agree with TRBD2. This CDR3 spans 18 amino acids. V was pared by 6 bases and J by 4 bases, with 15 bases of the junction left unmatched. The CDR3 spells CASSSPRASGRVTETQYF. CDR3 nucleotides: TGTGCCAGCAGCTCCCCCCGGGCTAGCGGGAGGGTTACAGAGACCCAGTACTTC.

This clonotype was counted many times. The rearrangement joins TRBV20-1 to TRBJ1-3; D possibly corresponds to TRBD1 (5 bases). Germline lookup yields CDR1 DFQATT and CDR2 SNEGSKA (reference sequence). V was pared by 6 bases and J by 0 bases, with 9 bases between. The CDR3 spans 13 residues. CDR3 sequence reads: CSARQLSGNTIYF. The CDR3 bases are TGCAGTGCGAGACAGCTCTCTGGAAACACCATATATTTT.

Notes on this clonotype: The CDR3 does not close with the conserved phenylalanine or tryptophan, likely indicating a read error. The DNA is left out, because the CDR3 cannot be placed on it with certainty; the CDR3 is given as TCRdb lists it. The chain carries TRBV24-1 and TRBJ1-2; the D segment call TRBD1 is taken from the table without a DNA check. Counting both end residues, the CDR3 totals 18 amino acids. Germline V gives CDR1 KGHDR, CDR2 SFDVKD. CDR3 protein: CATSAPGRGGGLTMATQS.

The rearrangement uses TRBV7-9 and TRBJ1-2; tentatively, D is TRBD1 (5 bases). Trimming took off 5 bases at V and 0 bases at J, with 25 bases between the two ends. The germline V gene encodes CDR1 SEHNR and CDR2 FQNEAQ (reference sequence). The CDR3 has 19 amino acids. Here the CDR3 DNA reads TGTGCCAGCAGCAGTAGGTGGAGTATCGCAGGGTTAGCTAACTATGGCTACACCTTC. Translating gives CASSSRWSIAGLANYGYTF.

This clonotype was seen a single time. A much more abundant neighbour one base away suggests this may be a read error. The CDR3 carries no conserved terminal phenylalanine or tryptophan, so it likely arises from a read error. No DNA is shown, since the ends of the CDR3 on it are uncertain; the CDR3 is the one TCRdb lists. The chain joins TRBV20-1 to TRBJ2-5; the DNA was not compared with TRBD1, the D call given in the table. The germline CDR1 and CDR2 sequences are DFQATT and SNEGSKA (reference sequence). From its first to its last residue, the CDR3 has 11 amino acids. This CDR3 reads CSARGEETQSL.